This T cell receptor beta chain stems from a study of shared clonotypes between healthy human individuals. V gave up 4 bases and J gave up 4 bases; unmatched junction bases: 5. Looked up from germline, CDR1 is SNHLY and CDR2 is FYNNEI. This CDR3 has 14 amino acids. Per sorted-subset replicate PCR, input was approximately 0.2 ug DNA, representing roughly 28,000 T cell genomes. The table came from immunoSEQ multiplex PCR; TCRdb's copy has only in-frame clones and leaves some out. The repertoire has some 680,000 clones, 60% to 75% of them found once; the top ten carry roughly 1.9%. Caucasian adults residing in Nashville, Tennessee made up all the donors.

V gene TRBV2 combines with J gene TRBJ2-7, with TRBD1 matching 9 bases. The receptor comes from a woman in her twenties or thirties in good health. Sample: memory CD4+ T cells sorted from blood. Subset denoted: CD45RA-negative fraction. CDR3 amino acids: CASSVAGTGYEQYF. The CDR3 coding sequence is TGTGCCAGCAGTGTGGCCGGGACAGGGTACGAGCAGTACTTC.